Presented here are 3 T cell receptor beta chains from one specimen sequenced in a study of blood T cell repertoires in COVID-19. Clones were sequenced by immunoSEQ multiplex PCR, and TCRdb holds only the in-frame ones, with some missing. The sample includes some 130,000 clones, approximately 90% of them seen just once. The sample comprised peripheral blood. Receptors originate from a man aged 55 to 70 with active or convalescent COVID-19.

The chain links TRBV5-1 to TRBJ2-1; TRBD2 is a possible D gene (6 bases). With 5 bases removed from V and 6 bases from J, the gap between germline ends came to 15 bases. Germline CDR1 SGHRS, CDR2 YFSETQ. The CDR3 sequence is 14 residues long. The CDR3 sequence: CASRRDSSTNEQFF. The DNA for the CDR3 is TGCGCCAGCAGGCGGGATAGCTCAACCAATGAGCAGTTCTTC.

This clone has a single count. The chain couples TRBV3-1 (or the pseudogene TRBV3-2) to TRBJ2-7; D is unclear. V gave up 5 bases and J gave up 0 bases, with 2 bases separating them. Germline V gene data show CDR1 as LGHDT and CDR2 as YNNKEL (reference sequence). This CDR3 is built from 11 residues. CDR3: CASSYSYEQYF. CDR3 coding DNA: TGTGCCAGCAGCTACTCCTACGAGCAGTACTTC.

This chain connects TRBV19 to TRBJ1-5; 9 bases line up with TRBD1. The CDR3 totals 18 residues. V shed 0 bases, J shed 2 bases, and the junction held 8 bases outside the gene matches. Germline CDR1 reads LNHDA; CDR2 reads SQIVND (reference sequence). This CDR3 reads CASSIEVGQGIGNQPQHF. CDR3 nucleotide sequence: TGTGCCAGTAGTATAGAAGTAGGACAGGGGATCGGCAATCAGCCCCAGCATTTT.